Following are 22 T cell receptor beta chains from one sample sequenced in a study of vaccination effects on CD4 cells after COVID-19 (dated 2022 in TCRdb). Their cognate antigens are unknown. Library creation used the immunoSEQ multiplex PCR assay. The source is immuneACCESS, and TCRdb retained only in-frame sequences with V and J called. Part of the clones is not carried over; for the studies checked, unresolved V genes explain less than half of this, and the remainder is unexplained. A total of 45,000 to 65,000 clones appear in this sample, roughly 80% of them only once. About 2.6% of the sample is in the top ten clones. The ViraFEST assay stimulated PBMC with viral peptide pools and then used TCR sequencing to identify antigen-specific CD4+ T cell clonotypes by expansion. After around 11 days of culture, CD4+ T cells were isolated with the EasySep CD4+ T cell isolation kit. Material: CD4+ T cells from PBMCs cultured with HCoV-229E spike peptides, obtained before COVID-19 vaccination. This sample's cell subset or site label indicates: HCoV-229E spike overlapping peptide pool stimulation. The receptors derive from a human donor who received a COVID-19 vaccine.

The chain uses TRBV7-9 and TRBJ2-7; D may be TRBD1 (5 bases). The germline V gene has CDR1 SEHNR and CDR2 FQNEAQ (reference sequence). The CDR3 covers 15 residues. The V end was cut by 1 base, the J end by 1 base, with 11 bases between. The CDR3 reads CASSLEQEKSYEQYV. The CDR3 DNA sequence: TGTGCCAGCAGCTTAGAACAGGAGAAATCCTACGAGCAGTACGTC.

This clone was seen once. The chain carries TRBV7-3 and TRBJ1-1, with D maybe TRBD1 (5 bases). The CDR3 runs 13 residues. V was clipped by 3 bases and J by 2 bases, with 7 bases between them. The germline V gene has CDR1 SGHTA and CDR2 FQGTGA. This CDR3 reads CASSFGGNTEAFF. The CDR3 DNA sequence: TGTGCCAGCAGCTTCGGGGGAAACACTGAAGCTTTCTTT.

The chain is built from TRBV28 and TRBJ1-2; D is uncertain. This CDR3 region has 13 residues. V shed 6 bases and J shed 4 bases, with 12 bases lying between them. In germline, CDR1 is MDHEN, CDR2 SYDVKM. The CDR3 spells CASSPGRGYGYTF. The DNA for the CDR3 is TGTGCCAGCAGCCCTGGTCGGGGCTATGGCTACACCTTC.

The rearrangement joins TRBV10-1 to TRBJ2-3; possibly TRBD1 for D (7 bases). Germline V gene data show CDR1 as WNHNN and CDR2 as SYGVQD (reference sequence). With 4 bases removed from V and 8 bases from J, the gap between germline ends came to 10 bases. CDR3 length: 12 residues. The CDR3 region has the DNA TGCGCCAGCAGTGGACAGGGAGGTACGCAGTATTTT. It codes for CASSGQGGTQYF.

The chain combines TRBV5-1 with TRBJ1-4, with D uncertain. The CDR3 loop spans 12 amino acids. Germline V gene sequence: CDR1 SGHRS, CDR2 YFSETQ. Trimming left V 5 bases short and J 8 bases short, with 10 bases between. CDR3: CASRRAGEKLFF. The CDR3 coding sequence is TGCGCCAGCAGGAGGGCGGGGGAAAAACTGTTTTTT.

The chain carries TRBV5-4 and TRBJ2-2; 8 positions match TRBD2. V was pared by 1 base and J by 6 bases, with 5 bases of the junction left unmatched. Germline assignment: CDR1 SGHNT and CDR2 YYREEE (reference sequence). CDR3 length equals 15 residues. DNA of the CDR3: TGTGCCAGCAGCTTGAGCGGGGGTAGGGCCGGGGAGCTGTTTTTT. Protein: CASSLSGGRAGELFF.

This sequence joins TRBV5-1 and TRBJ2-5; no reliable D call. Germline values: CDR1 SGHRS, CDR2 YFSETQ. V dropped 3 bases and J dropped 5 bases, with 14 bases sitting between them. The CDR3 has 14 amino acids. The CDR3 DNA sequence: TGCGCCAGCAGCTCCGGGCAAGGGCTCGAGACCCAGTACTTC. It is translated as CASSSGQGLETQYF.

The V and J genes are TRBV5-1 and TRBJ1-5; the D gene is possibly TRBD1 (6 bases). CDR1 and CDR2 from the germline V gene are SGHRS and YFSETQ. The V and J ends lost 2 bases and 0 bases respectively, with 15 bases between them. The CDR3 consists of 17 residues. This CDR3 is CASSLGGGGGSNQPQHF. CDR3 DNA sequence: TGCGCCAGCAGCTTAGGGGGGGGTGGAGGTAGCAATCAGCCCCAGCATTTT.

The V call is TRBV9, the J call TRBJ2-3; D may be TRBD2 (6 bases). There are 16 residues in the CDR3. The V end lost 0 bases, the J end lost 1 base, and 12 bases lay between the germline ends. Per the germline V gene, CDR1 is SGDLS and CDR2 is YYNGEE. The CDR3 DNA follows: TGTGCCAGCAGCGTAGTTTACGGGGGTGGCACAGATACGCAGTATTTT. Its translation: CASSVVYGGGTDTQYF.

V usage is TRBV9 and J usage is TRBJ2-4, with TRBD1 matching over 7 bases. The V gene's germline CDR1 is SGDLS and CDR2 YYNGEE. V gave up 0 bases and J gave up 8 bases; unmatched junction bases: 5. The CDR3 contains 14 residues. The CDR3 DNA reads TGTGCCAGCAGCGTAGAAGTCCAGGGGGACATTCAGTACTTC. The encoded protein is CASSVEVQGDIQYF.

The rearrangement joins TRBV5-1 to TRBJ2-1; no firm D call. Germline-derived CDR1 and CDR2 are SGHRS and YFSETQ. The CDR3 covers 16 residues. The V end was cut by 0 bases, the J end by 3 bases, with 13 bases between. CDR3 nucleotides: TGCGCCAGCAGCTTGGTAGTTGACCTACTCTACAATGAGCAGTTCTTC. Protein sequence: CASSLVVDLLYNEQFF.

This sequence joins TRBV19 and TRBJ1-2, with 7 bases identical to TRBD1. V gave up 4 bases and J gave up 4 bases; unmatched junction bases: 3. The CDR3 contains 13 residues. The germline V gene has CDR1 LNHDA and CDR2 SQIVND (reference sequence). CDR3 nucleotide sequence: TGTGCCAGTAGTACGACAGGGATCTATGGCTACACCTTC. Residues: CASSTTGIYGYTF.

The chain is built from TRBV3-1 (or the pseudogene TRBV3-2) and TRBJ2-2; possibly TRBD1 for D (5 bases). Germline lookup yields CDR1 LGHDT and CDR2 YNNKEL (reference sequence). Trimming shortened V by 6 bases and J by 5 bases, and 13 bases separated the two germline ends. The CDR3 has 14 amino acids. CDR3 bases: TGTGCCAGCAGACTTGACAAGGGGACCGGGGAGCTGTTTTTT. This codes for CASRLDKGTGELFF.

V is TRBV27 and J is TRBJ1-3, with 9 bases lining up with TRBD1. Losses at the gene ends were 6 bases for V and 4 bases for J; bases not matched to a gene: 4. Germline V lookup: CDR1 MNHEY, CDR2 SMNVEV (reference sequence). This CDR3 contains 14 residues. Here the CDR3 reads CASSRTGVGNTIYF. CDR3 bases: TGTGCCAGCAGCAGGACAGGGGTCGGAAACACCATATATTTT.

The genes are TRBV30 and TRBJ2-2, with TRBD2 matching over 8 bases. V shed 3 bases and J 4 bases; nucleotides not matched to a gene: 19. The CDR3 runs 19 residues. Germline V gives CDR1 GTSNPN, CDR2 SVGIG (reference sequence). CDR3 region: CAWRRPGLGMNRITGELFF. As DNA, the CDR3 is TGTGCCTGGAGGAGGCCGGGACTAGGCATGAATCGGATCACCGGGGAGCTGTTTTTT.

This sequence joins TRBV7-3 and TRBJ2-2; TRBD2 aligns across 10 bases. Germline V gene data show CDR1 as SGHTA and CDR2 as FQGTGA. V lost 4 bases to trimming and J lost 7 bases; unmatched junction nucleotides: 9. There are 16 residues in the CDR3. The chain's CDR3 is CASSSRGTSVGGELFF. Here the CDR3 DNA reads TGTGCCAGCAGCTCACGCGGGACTAGCGTCGGCGGGGAGCTGTTTTTT.

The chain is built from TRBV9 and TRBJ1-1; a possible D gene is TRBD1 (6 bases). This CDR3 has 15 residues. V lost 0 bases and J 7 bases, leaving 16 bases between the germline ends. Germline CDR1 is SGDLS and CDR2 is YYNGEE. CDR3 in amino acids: CASSVARGGLDEAFF. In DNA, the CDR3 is TGTGCCAGCAGCGTAGCCCGTGGGGGGCTGGATGAAGCTTTCTTT.

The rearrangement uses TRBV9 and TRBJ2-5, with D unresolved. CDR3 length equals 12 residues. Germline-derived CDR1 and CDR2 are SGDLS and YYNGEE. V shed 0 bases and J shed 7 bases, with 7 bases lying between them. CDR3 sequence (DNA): TGTGCCAGCAGCGTAGAAGTAGGGACCCAGTACTTC. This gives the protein CASSVEVGTQYF.

The CDR3 DNA reads as TGTGCCAGCAGTCCGGACAGAAGCAATCAGCCCCAGCATTTT. Translating gives CASSPDRSNQPQHF. The gene calls are TRBV2 and TRBJ1-5, with a weak D call TRBD1 (6 bases). Germline CDR1 SNHLY, CDR2 FYNNEI. The ends were cut back, 5 bases at V and 1 base at J, with 9 bases in the middle. The length of the CDR3 is 14 residues.

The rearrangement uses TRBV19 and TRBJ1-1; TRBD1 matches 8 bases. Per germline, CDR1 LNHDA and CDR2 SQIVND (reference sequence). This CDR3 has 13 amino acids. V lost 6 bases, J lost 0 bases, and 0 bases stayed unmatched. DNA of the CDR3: TGTGCCAGTAGCAGGGGGCTGAACACTGAAGCTTTCTTT. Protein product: CASSRGLNTEAFF.

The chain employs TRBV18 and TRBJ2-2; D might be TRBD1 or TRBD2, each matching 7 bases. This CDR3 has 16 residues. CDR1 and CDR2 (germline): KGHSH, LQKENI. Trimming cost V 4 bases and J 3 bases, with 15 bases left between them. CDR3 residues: CASSLGQAGDTGELFF. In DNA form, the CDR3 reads TGTGCCAGCTCACTTGGACAGGCGGGGGACACCGGGGAGCTGTTTTTT.

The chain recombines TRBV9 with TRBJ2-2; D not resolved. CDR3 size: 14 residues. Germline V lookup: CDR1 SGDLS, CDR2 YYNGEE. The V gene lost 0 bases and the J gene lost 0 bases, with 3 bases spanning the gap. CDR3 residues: CASSVVPNTGELFF. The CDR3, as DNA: TGTGCCAGCAGCGTAGTCCCGAACACCGGGGAGCTGTTTTTT.